The 23 T cell receptor beta chains given below trace back to one sample, sequenced in a study of human T cells and chemical hapten exposure. Time point reported: patch test 1, 2 weeks after DPC sensitization. The sample's treatment: therapeutic diphenylcyclopropenone sensitization with weekly scalp DPC. TCRdb passed the RACE reads through MiXCR, listing each CDR3 protein once. The sample carries 85,000 to 100,000 distinct CDR3 sequences, over 10% recorded once. The sequenced sample was whole blood, obtained in connection with sensitization to the hapten diphenylcyclopropenone (DPC). The receptor source for this set is a middle-aged woman with alopecia areata. Some clones in this sample may be carry-over from other donors' samples.

The chain uses TRBV28 and TRBJ1-5; D gene ambiguous. V was pared by 3 bases and J by 7 bases, with 16 bases between. CDR1 is MDHEN and CDR2 is SYDVKM in the germline V gene. The CDR3 loop spans 15 amino acids. The CDR3 DNA reads as TGTGCCAGCAGTTTTCCGCCCCTAGTTGGGCAGCCCCAGCATTTT. Protein sequence: CASSFPPLVGQPQHF.

This clonotype came up a few times. The gene calls are TRBV7-3 and TRBJ1-2; no reliable D call. The CDR3 is 12 amino acids. The germline CDR1 and CDR2 sequences are SGHTA and FQGTGA. Deletions cut 5 bases from V and 4 bases from J, with 8 bases between. CDR3 DNA sequence: TGTGCCAGCAGCCTCCGCATCTATGGCTACACCTTC. Amino acids: CASSLRIYGYTF.

This clonotype was seen more than once but under ten times. The chain links TRBV19 to TRBJ1-5, with D possibly matching TRBD1 (5 bases). The CDR3 is made up of 14 amino acids. Germline V CDR1 and CDR2: LNHDA, SQIVND (reference sequence). V was clipped by 7 bases and J by 5 bases, with 15 bases between them. The CDR3, as DNA: TGTGCCAGTAACTCCAGGGCAGGGTATCAGCCCCAGCATTTT. Translated: CASNSRAGYQPQHF.

This clonotype has just a few counts. The chain employs TRBV6-2 or TRBV6-3 and TRBJ2-1; D perhaps matches TRBD1 (6 bases). The V gene lost 0 bases and the J gene lost 8 bases, with 14 bases spanning the gap. In germline, CDR1 is MNHEY, CDR2 SVGEGT. This CDR3 is built from 15 residues. This chain's CDR3 is CASSYSPQGSHEQFF. The CDR3 nucleotides read TGTGCCAGCAGTTACTCGCCCCAGGGGTCGCATGAGCAGTTCTTC.

This clonotype was detected a few times. V gene TRBV6-5 combines with J gene TRBJ2-7, with 7 bases matching TRBD1. CDR1 and CDR2 (germline): MNHEY, SVGAGI. The CDR3 is made up of 14 amino acids. The V gene end was trimmed by 5 bases and the J gene end by 3 bases; junction bases not matched to a gene: 7. The CDR3 DNA reads as TGTGCCAGCAGTGGACCGGGACAGAACTACGAGCAGTACTTC. It yields the protein CASSGPGQNYEQYF.

This clonotype was seen at least ten times. The CDR3 bases are TGCAGCGTTCGGTCCAGGGGTCCCCAAGAGACCCAGTACTTC. Translated, it gives CSVRSRGPQETQYF. V and J are TRBV29-1 and TRBJ2-5; the D gene is possibly TRBD1 (6 bases). CDR1 is SQVTM, CDR2 ANQGSEA, per germline. The CDR3 has 14 residues. Trimming removed 5 bases from V and 1 base from J, with 14 bases in between.

This clonotype was detected only a few times. The chain combines TRBV18 with TRBJ1-2; D ambiguous. The CDR3 sequence is 16 residues long. CDR1 is KGHSH and CDR2 is LQKENI in the germline V gene. Trimming pared 3 bases from V and 4 bases from J, leaving 18 bases between. CDR3 protein: CASSPMELPQTYGYTF. As DNA, the CDR3 is TGTGCCAGCTCACCCATGGAACTCCCTCAAACCTATGGCTACACCTTC. Looking up the rest from reference TRBV18 and TRBJ1-2 gives the full variable domain: NAGVMQNPRHLVRRRGQEARLRCSPMKGHSHVYWYRQLPEEGLKFMVYLQKENIIDESGMPKERFSAEFPKEGPSILRIQQVVRGDSAAYFCASSPMELPQTYGYTFGSGTRLTVV.

The chain couples TRBV4-1 to TRBJ1-2; D call uncertain. CDR1 is MGHRA, CDR2 YSYEKL, per germline. The CDR3 contains 16 residues. Trimming removed 4 bases from V and 8 bases from J, with 23 bases in between. This CDR3 reads CASSLTTVRRLEGYTF. The CDR3 region has the DNA TGCGCCAGCAGCCTCACCACGGTCAGGAGGCTTGAGGGCTACACCTTC.

This chain links TRBV5-1 with TRBJ2-1; 13 positions match TRBD2. The germline V gene encodes CDR1 SGHRS and CDR2 YFSETQ. V gave up 4 bases and J gave up 0 bases; unmatched junction bases: 1. This CDR3 spans 16 amino acids. CDR3 sequence: CASSRTSGSSYNEQFF. Here the CDR3 DNA reads TGCGCCAGCAGCCGGACTAGCGGGAGCTCCTACAATGAGCAGTTCTTC.

This clonotype was recorded many times. The chain is built from TRBV3-1 and TRBJ2-7; 10 bases line up with TRBD1. J lost 0 bases, V lost 4 bases, and 3 bases had no gene match. There are 15 residues in the CDR3. The V gene's germline CDR1 is LGHDT and CDR2 YNNKEL (reference sequence). CDR3 loop: CASSRRTGGSYEQYF. The CDR3 DNA reads as TGTGCCAGCAGCCGAAGGACAGGGGGCTCCTACGAGCAGTACTTC.

This clonotype was detected a few times. The chain uses TRBV4-3 and TRBJ1-2; 10 nucleotides line up with TRBD1. Germline values: CDR1 LGHNA, CDR2 YSLEER. The junction had 9 bases not matched to a gene; V was cut back by 1 base and J by 7 bases. The CDR3 is 16 residues long. Here the CDR3 DNA reads TGCGCCAGCAGCCAAGGGAGGGACAGGGGTGTGACTGGCTACACCTTC. Residues: CASSQGRDRGVTGYTF.

The sample holds a few counts of this clonotype. The chain has TRBV11-3 and TRBJ2-1; weak D call: TRBD2 (5 bases). This CDR3 has 15 amino acids. V lost 1 base to trimming and J lost 8 bases, with 15 bases between them. Germline CDR1 is SGHNT and CDR2 is YENEEA. This chain's CDR3 is CASSLGPISDHEQFF. The DNA for the CDR3 is TGTGCCAGCAGCTTAGGTCCTATTAGCGATCATGAGCAGTTCTTC.

J is TRBJ2-1 and V is TRBV6-5; tentatively, D is TRBD1 (5 bases). This CDR3 spans 12 amino acids. V was shortened by 7 bases and J by 10 bases, with 14 bases between the two germline ends. From germline, CDR1 is MNHEY and CDR2 SVGAGI. CDR3 sequence (DNA): TGTGCCAGCACAGGGCCGGGTGGGGAGCAGTTCTTC. Translated: CASTGPGGEQFF.

This clonotype occurred a few times. A read error may produce the germline difference seen at one junction end. V is TRBV12-3 or TRBV12-4 and J is TRBJ2-2; 9 nucleotides match TRBD1. This CDR3 has 14 residues. The CDR3 bases are TGTGTCAGCAAGGGACAGGGCCACACCGGGGAGCTGTTTTTT. Its translation: CVSKGQGHTGELFF.

The J gene is TRBJ2-1, the V gene TRBV6-1, with 9 positions matching TRBD2. The germline gives CDR1 MNHNS, CDR2 SASEGT. V shed 8 bases, J shed 9 bases, and the junction held 11 bases outside the gene matches. The CDR3 contains 14 residues. The CDR3 region has the DNA TGTGCCAGCCCCATGCGGGAGGGCCGAAGTGAGCAGTTCTTC. Translation gives CASPMREGRSEQFF.

This sequence joins TRBV11-3 and TRBJ2-1, with 11 bases identical to TRBD2. CDR1 is SGHNT, CDR2 YENEEA, per germline. The CDR3 totals 16 residues. Trimming cost V 5 bases and J 1 base; bases outside gene matches: 4. The CDR3 DNA reads TGTGCCAGCAGCGCAGGACTAGCGGGTTCCTACAATGAGCAGTTCTTC. Its translation is CASSAGLAGSYNEQFF.

Regarding this clonotype: One junction end does not reproduce the germline sequence, and a read error may be involved. The gene calls are TRBV24-1 and TRBJ2-3; D could derive from TRBD1 or TRBD2 (5 bases each). Germline lookup yields CDR1 KGHDR and CDR2 SFDVKD. This CDR3 is built from 13 residues. The CDR3 region is CVTSRDPTDTQYF. CDR3 nucleotides: TGTGTCACCTCGAGGGACCCGACAGATACGCAGTATTTT.

The chain joins TRBV20-1 to TRBJ2-1; 11 bases fit TRBD2. The germline CDR1 and CDR2 sequences are DFQATT and SNEGSKA (reference sequence). The CDR3 covers 17 residues. J gave up 6 bases and V 4 bases, and 14 bases lay outside the gene matches. The CDR3 protein is CSAIELYSGRARNEQFF. CDR3 sequence (DNA): TGCAGTGCTATCGAATTATATAGCGGGAGGGCCCGCAATGAGCAGTTCTTC.

V usage is TRBV9 and J usage is TRBJ2-7, with unresolved D. The germline V gene encodes CDR1 SGDLS and CDR2 YYNGEE. The CDR3 is made up of 15 amino acids. Trimming pared 2 bases from V and 0 bases from J, leaving 12 bases between. The CDR3 here is CASSVDGSNSYEQYF. Written as DNA, the CDR3 is TGTGCCAGCAGCGTTGATGGCTCCAACTCCTACGAGCAGTACTTC.

This clonotype was detected only a few times. The V call is TRBV6-1, the J call TRBJ2-6; maybe TRBD1 (5 bases). The CDR3 contains 16 residues. V gave up 6 bases and J gave up 2 bases, with 14 bases separating them. Germline values: CDR1 MNHNS, CDR2 SASEGT. CDR3 sequence: CASRESWGAGANVLTF. The DNA for the CDR3 is TGTGCCAGCAGGGAATCCTGGGGCGCTGGGGCCAACGTCCTGACTTTC.

The sample holds a few counts of this clonotype. This sequence joins TRBV28 and TRBJ2-7, with D possibly being TRBD1 (5 bases). This CDR3 contains 14 residues. V lost 5 bases to trimming and J lost 3 bases, with 14 bases between them. Germline lookup yields CDR1 MDHEN and CDR2 SYDVKM. The CDR3, as DNA: TGTGCCAGCAGTGCCCCGACAGAGCGCTACGAGCAGTACTTC. Its translation is CASSAPTERYEQYF.

At least ten counts were recorded for this clonotype. The CDR3 coding sequence is TGTGCCAGCAGCCGACTAGCGGGAGGACCCACAGATACGCAGTATTTT. It codes for CASSRLAGGPTDTQYF. The chain has TRBV5-4 and TRBJ2-3, with 13 bases fitting TRBD2. The germline gives CDR1 SGHNT, CDR2 YYREEE (reference sequence). The CDR3 sequence is 16 residues long. The V gene end was trimmed by 4 bases and the J gene end by 2 bases; junction bases not matched to a gene: 4.

This clonotype was seen repeatedly, ten times or more. The genes are TRBV10-3 and TRBJ1-1; tentatively, D is TRBD1 (5 bases). The V end was cut by 7 bases, the J end by 5 bases, with 23 bases between. Germline CDR1 reads ENHRY; CDR2 reads SYGVKD. The CDR3 has 16 amino acids. CDR3 sequence: CAITPRGREEKTEAFF. CDR3 in DNA: TGTGCCATCACTCCAAGGGGAAGGGAGGAAAAGACTGAAGCTTTCTTT.